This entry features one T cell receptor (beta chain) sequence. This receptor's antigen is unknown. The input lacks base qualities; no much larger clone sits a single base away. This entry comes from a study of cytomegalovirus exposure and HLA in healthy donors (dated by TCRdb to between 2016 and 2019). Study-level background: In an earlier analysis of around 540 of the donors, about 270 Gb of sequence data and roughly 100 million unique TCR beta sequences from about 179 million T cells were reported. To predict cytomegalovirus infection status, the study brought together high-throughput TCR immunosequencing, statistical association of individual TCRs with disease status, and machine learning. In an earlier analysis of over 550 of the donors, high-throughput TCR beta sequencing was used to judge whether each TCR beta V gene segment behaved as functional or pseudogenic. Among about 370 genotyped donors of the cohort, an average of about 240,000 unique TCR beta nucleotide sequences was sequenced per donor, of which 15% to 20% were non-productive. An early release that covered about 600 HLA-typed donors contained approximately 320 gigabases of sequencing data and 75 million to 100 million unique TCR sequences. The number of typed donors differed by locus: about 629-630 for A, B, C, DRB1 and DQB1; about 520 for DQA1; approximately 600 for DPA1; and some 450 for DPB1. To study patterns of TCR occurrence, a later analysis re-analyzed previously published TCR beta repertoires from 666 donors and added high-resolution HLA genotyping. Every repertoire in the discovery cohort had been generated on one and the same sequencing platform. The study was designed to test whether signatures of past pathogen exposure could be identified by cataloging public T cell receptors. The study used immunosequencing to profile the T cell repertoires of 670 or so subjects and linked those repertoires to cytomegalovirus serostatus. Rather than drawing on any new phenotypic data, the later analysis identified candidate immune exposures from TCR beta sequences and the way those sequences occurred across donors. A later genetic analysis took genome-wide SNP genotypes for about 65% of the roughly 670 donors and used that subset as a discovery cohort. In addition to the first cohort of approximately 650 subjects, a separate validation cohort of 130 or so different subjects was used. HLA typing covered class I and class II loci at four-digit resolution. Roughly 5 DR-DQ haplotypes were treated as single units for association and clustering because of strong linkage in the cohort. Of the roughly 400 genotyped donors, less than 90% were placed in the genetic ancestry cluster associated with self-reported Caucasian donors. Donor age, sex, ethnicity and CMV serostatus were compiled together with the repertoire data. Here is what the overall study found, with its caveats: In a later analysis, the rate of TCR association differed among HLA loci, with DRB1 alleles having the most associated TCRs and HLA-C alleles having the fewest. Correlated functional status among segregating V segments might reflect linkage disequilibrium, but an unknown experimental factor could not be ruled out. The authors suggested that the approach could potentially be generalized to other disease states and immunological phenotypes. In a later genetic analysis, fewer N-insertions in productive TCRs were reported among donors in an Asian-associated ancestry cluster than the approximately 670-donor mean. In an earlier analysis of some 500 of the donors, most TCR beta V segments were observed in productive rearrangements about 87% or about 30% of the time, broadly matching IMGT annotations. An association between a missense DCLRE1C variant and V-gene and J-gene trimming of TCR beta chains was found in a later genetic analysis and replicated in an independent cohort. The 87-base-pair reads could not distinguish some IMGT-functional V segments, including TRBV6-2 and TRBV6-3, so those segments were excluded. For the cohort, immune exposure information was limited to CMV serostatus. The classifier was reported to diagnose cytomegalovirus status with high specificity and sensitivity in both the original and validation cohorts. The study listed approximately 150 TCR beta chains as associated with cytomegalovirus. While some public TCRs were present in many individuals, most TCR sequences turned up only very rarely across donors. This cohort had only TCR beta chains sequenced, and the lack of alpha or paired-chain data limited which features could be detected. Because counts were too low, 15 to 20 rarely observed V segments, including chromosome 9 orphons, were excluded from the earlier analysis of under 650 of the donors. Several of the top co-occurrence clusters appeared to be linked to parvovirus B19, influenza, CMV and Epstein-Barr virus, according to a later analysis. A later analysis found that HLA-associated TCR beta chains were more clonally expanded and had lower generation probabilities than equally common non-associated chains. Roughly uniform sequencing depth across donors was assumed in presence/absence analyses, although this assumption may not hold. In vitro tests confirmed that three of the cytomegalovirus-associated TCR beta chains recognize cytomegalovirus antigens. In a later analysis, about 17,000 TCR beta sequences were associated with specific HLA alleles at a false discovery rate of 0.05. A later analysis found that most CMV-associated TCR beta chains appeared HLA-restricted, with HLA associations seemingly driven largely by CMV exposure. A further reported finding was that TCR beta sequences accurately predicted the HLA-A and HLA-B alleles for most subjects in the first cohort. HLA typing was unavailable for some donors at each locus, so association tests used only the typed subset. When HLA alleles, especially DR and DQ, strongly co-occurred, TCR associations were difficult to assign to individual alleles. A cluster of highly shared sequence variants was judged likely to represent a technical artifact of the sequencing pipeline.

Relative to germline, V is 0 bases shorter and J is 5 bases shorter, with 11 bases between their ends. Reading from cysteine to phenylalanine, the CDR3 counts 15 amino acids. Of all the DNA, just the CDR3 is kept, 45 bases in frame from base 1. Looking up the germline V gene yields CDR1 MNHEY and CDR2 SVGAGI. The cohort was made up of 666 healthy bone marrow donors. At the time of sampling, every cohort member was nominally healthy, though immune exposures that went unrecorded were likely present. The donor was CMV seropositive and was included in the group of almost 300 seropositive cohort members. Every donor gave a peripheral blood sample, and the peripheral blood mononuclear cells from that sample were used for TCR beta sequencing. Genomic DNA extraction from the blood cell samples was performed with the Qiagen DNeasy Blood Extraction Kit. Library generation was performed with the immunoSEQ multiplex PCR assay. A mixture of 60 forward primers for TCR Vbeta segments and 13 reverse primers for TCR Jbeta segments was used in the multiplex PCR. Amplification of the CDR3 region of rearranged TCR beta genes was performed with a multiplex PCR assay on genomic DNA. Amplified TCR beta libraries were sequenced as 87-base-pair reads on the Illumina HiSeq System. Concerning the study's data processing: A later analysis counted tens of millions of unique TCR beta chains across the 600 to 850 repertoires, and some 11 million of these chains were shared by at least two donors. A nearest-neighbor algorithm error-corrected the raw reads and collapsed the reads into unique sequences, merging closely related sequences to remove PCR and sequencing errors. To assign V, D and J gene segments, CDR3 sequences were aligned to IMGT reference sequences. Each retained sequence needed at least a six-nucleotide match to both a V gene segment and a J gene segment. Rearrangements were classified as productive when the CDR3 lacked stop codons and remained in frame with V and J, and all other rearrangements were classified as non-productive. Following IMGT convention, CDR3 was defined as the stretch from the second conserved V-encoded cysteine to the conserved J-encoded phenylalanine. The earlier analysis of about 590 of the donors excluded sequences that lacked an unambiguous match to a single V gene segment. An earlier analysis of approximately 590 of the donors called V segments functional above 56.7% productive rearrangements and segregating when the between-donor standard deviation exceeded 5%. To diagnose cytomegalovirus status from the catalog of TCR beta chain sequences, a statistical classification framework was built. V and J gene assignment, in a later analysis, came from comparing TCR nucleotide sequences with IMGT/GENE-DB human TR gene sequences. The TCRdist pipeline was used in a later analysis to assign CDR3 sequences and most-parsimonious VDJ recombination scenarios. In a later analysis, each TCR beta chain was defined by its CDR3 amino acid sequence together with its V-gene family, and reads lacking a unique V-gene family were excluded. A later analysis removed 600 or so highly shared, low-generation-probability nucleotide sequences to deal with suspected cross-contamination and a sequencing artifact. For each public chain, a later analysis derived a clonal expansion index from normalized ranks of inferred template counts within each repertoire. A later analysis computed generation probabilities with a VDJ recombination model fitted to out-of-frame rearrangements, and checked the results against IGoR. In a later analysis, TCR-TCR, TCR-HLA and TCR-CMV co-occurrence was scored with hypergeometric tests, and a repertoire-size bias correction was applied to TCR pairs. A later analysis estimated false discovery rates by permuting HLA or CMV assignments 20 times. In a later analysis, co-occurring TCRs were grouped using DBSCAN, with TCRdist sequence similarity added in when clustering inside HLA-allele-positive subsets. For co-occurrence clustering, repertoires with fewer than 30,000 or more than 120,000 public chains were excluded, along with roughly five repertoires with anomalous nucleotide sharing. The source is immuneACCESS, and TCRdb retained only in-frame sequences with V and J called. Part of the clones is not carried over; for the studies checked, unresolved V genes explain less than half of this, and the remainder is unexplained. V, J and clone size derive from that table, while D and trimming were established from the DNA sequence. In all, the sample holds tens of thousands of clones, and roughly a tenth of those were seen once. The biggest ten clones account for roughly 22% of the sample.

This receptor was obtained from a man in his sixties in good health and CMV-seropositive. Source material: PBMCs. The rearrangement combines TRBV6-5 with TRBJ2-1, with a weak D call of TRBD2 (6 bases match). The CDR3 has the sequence CASSYSGTGHNEQFF. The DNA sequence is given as TGTGCCAGCAGTTACTCCGGGACTGGCCACAATGAGCAGTTCTTC.